These 5 T cell receptor beta chains were all obtained from the same sample, sequenced in a study of blood T cells in healthy people across ages. Together with a sample-barcoded 5' primer, a J-beta primer mix was included in a second PCR lasting about 6 to 11 cycles. TCRdb ran MiXCR on the 5' RACE reads and lists one entry per CDR3 protein. The repertoire holds 780,000 or so distinct CDR3 sequences, with more than 55% as singletons. Sequences were obtained from blood. The source is a man in his forties or fifties in good health.

The chain carries TRBV20-1 and TRBJ2-5; possibly TRBD1 or TRBD2 for D (7 bases each). CDR3 size: 13 residues. CDR1 is DFQATT, CDR2 SNEGSKA, per germline (reference sequence). The V gene lost 6 bases and the J gene lost 5 bases, with 16 bases spanning the gap. CDR3 in amino acids: CSADQQGGETQYF. The CDR3 DNA reads as TGCAGTGCCGACCAGCAGGGGGGGGAGACCCAGTACTTC.

The gene calls are TRBV23-1 and TRBJ1-1; no reliable D call. Being an ORF, TRBV23-1 has a function that is uncertain. The CDR3 runs to 14 residues. The ends were cut back, 4 bases at V and 4 bases at J, with 13 bases in the middle. The CDR3 sequence is CASSRSLGPTEAFF. CDR3 sequence (DNA): TGCGCCAGCAGTCGAAGTCTGGGCCCCACTGAAGCTTTCTTT.

V gene TRBV20-1 combines with J gene TRBJ2-5, with D possibly being TRBD1 (7 bases). With 2 bases removed from V and 4 bases from J, the gap between germline ends came to 20 bases. The CDR3 is 16 residues long. Germline V gene sequence: CDR1 DFQATT, CDR2 SNEGSKA (reference sequence). CDR3: CSARFGWRQGGETQYF. As DNA, the CDR3 is TGCAGTGCTAGATTCGGGTGGCGGCAGGGGGGAGAGACCCAGTACTTC.

The CDR3 loop is CASSWGIQRTGELFF. CDR3 sequence (DNA): TGCGCCAGCAGCTGGGGCATACAGCGTACCGGGGAGCTGTTTTTT. V usage is TRBV5-1 and J usage is TRBJ2-2, with a possible D match to TRBD1 (5 bases). The CDR3 totals 15 residues. With 3 bases removed from V and 5 bases from J, the gap between germline ends came to 14 bases. Germline lookup yields CDR1 SGHRS and CDR2 YFSETQ.

The chain links TRBV6-2 or TRBV6-3 to TRBJ1-1, with D uncertain. CDR3 length equals 14 residues. V dropped 6 bases and J dropped 4 bases, with 15 bases sitting between them. Germline CDR1 is MNHEY and CDR2 is SVGEGT. The CDR3 loop reads CASRPRGSSTEAFF. Here the CDR3 DNA reads TGTGCCAGCAGACCACGCGGATCGAGCACTGAAGCTTTCTTT.